These 24 T cell receptor beta chains were sequenced from one sample in a study of cytomegalovirus exposure and HLA in healthy donors. Assay used: immunoSEQ multiplex PCR; TCRdb lists only in-frame clones, some missing. The repertoire holds 120,000 or so clones, with about 90% as singletons. Sequenced material: PBMCs. The source is a woman younger than 35 in good health and CMV-seronegative.

This clone was observed a handful of times. CDR3 nucleotides: TGTGCCAGCAGTTTATGGTCAGGGGGAGGCTACACCTTC. The encoded protein is CASSLWSGGGYTF. The rearrangement uses TRBV27 and TRBJ1-2, with TRBD1 matching 7 bases. Germline V lookup: CDR1 MNHEY, CDR2 SMNVEV (reference sequence). The junction had 4 bases not matched to a gene; V was cut back by 1 base and J by 8 bases. CDR3 length equals 13 residues.

The chain joins TRBV7-8 to TRBJ1-4; 7 bases match TRBD1. V lost 2 bases and J lost 7; bases outside the gene matches: 7. CDR1 SGHVS and CDR2 FQNEAQ come from the germline V gene. The CDR3 length is 15 residues. This CDR3 reads CASSLTGQGGEKLFF. The CDR3, as DNA: TGTGCCAGCAGCTTAACTGGCCAGGGGGGTGAAAAACTGTTTTTT.

This chain links TRBV27 with TRBJ2-1, with 11 bases lining up with TRBD2. This CDR3 spans 16 amino acids. In germline, CDR1 is MNHEY, CDR2 SMNVEV (reference sequence). V lost 1 base, J lost 2 bases, and 1 base stayed unmatched. CDR3 DNA sequence: TGTGCCAGCAGTTTATGGGGACTAGCGGCCTACAATGAGCAGTTCTTC. Translating it yields CASSLWGLAAYNEQFF.

This clone was picked up a small number of times. The chain uses TRBV5-1 and TRBJ1-2; 7 bases are a match to TRBD1. V was pared by 5 bases and J by 3 bases, with 7 bases of the junction left unmatched. The CDR3 has 14 amino acids. The germline V gene has CDR1 SGHRS and CDR2 YFSETQ. DNA for the CDR3: TGCGCCAGCAGAGACAGGGAGGAGTACTATGGCTACACCTTC. It yields the protein CASRDREEYYGYTF.

V gene TRBV11-2 combines with J gene TRBJ2-7, with D possibly matching TRBD2 (7 bases). This CDR3 contains 16 residues. The germline CDR1 and CDR2 sequences are SGHAT and FQNNGV. V lost 5 bases and J lost 3, with 20 bases in between. DNA for the CDR3: TGTGCCAGCAGCCCCCGGAGGGGGAGGGCCCACTACGAGCAGTACTTC. Its translation: CASSPRRGRAHYEQYF. Variable domain in full (rest from reference TRBV11-2 and TRBJ2-7): EAGVAQSPRYKIIEKRQSVAFWCNPISGHATLYWYQQILGQGPKLLIQFQNNGVVDDSQLPKDRFSAERLKGVDSTLKIQPAKLEDSAVYLCASSPRRGRAHYEQYFGPGTRLTVT.

The CDR3 DNA follows: TGTGCCAGCAGTCCTGGACTAGATTACAATGAGCAGTTCTTC. Translation gives CASSPGLDYNEQFF. V and J are TRBV28 and TRBJ2-1, with 7 bases aligning to TRBD2. This CDR3 comprises 14 residues. The J segment lost 4 bases and the V segment lost 5 bases, leaving 5 bases of the junction unmatched. From germline, CDR1 is MDHEN and CDR2 SYDVKM.

This clone came up many times. The chain employs TRBV15 and TRBJ1-4, with D perhaps matching TRBD1 (5 bases). Germline CDR1 and CDR2: LNHNV and YYDKDF (reference sequence). The length of the CDR3 is 17 residues. Trimming removed 0 bases at V and 0 bases at J, with 11 bases between. CDR3 loop: CATSRDLGGATNEKLFF. CDR3 coding DNA: TGTGCCACCAGCAGAGATCTGGGGGGAGCAACTAATGAAAAACTGTTTTTT.

The chain recombines TRBV19 with TRBJ2-2; 9 bases align to TRBD2. Unmatched junction bases numbered 14, after V lost 6 bases and J lost 6 bases. The CDR3 loop spans 17 amino acids. CDR1 and CDR2 (germline): LNHDA, SQIVND (reference sequence). The CDR3 sequence: CASSPVRVSGSAGELFF. The CDR3 nucleotides are TGTGCCAGTAGCCCTGTGAGGGTTAGCGGGAGTGCCGGGGAGCTGTTTTTT. Variable domain in full (rest from reference TRBV19 and TRBJ2-2): DGGITQSPKYLFRKEGQNVTLSCEQNLNHDAMYWYRQDPGQGLRLIYYSQIVNDFQKGDIAEGYSVSREKKESFPLTVTSAQKNPTAFYLCASSPVRVSGSAGELFFGEGSRLTVL.

V gene TRBV7-3 combines with J gene TRBJ2-1, with 10 bases aligning to TRBD2. The CDR3 loop spans 15 amino acids. Germline V gene data show CDR1 as SGHTA and CDR2 as FQGTGA. V was pared by 5 bases and J by 7 bases, with 8 bases of the junction left unmatched. The CDR3 sequence is CASSPSGGANNEQFF. The CDR3 DNA follows: TGTGCCAGCAGCCCGAGCGGGGGGGCCAATAATGAGCAGTTCTTC. Full variable domain (outside the CDR3, taken from reference TRBV7-3 and TRBJ2-1): GAGVSQTPSNKVTEKGKYVELRCDPISGHTALYWYRQSLGQGPEFLIYFQGTGAADDSGLPNDRFFAVRPEGSVSTLKIQRTERGDSAVYLCASSPSGGANNEQFFGPGTRLTVL.

The chain joins TRBV6-6 to TRBJ2-7, with D perhaps TRBD1 (5 bases). The germline V and J ends were trimmed by 5 bases and 0 bases, with 14 bases remaining between them. CDR3 length equals 15 residues. CDR1 and CDR2 (germline): MNHNY, SVGAGI (reference sequence). CDR3 sequence (DNA): TGTGCCAGCAGTCCCAGGGCCAAGAGCTCCTACGAGCAGTACTTC. Translated: CASSPRAKSSYEQYF.

This clone has more than one count but fewer than ten. The chain recombines TRBV9 with TRBJ2-7; TRBD2 matches at 8 bases. J lost 4 bases, V lost 3 bases, and 3 bases had no gene match. Germline CDR1 reads SGDLS; CDR2 reads YYNGEE. The CDR3 is made up of 13 amino acids. The CDR3 reads CASSAGGAYEQYF. In DNA, the CDR3 is TGTGCCAGCAGCGCCGGGGGGGCTTACGAGCAGTACTTC.

The rearrangement links TRBV27 to TRBJ2-2; D remains unclear. Germline V gene lookup returns CDR1 MNHEY and CDR2 SMNVEV (reference sequence). Deletions cut 2 bases from V and 3 bases from J, with 22 bases between. The CDR3 is 19 residues long. CDR3 amino acids: CASSLIRVPDNQDTGELFF. CDR3 DNA: TGTGCCAGCAGTTTAATCCGAGTTCCAGACAATCAGGACACCGGGGAGCTGTTTTTT.

The chain couples TRBV7-3 to TRBJ2-3, with 10 bases lining up with TRBD2. The CDR3 spans 14 residues. CDR1 and CDR2 from the germline V gene are SGHTA and FQGTGA. With 5 bases clipped from V and 3 bases from J, the junction kept 2 bases outside the gene matches. CDR3 in DNA: TGTGCCAGCAGCGTTAGCGGGGGGACAGATACGCAGTATTTT. This translates into CASSVSGGTDTQYF.

This rearrangement joins TRBV11-3 to TRBJ2-7; D may be TRBD1 (6 bases). The V end lost 3 bases, the J end lost 0 bases, and 15 bases lay between the germline ends. Germline V gives CDR1 SGHNT, CDR2 YENEEA. The CDR3 is 16 residues long. Here the CDR3 reads CASSFKTTGSSYEQYF. CDR3 nucleotides: TGTGCCAGCAGCTTCAAGACGACAGGCAGCTCCTACGAGCAGTACTTC.

The chain carries TRBV6-5 and TRBJ2-3; D is uncertain. Looked up from germline, CDR1 is MNHEY and CDR2 is SVGAGI. CDR3 length equals 11 residues. V shed 9 bases and J shed 3 bases, with 7 bases lying between them. The chain's CDR3 is CASQNTDTQYF. DNA of the CDR3: TGTGCCAGTCAGAATACAGATACGCAGTATTTT.

This rearrangement joins TRBV6-5 to TRBJ1-6; 10 bases are shared with TRBD1. CDR3 length: 14 amino acids. V lost 10 bases to trimming and J lost 9 bases; unmatched junction nucleotides: 9. Germline-derived CDR1 and CDR2 are MNHEY and SVGAGI. CDR3 in amino acids: CATRRQGAGSPLHF. CDR3 sequence (DNA): TGTGCCACCCGGAGACAGGGGGCTGGTTCACCCCTCCACTTT.

The V call is TRBV2, the J call TRBJ2-1; no reliable D call. CDR3 size: 12 residues. Between the trimmed V and J ends, which lost 4 bases and 9 bases, there was a span of 10 bases. CDR1 SNHLY and CDR2 FYNNEI come from the germline V gene. The CDR3 is CASSVGSGEQFF. CDR3 nucleotide sequence: TGTGCCAGCAGTGTAGGTTCGGGTGAGCAGTTCTTC. Full variable domain (missing parts from reference TRBV2 and TRBJ2-1): EPEVTQTPSHQVTQMGQEVILRCVPISNHLYFYWYRQILGQKVEFLVSFYNNEISEKSEIFDDQFSVERPDGSNFTLKIRSTKLEDSAMYFCASSVGSGEQFFGPGTRLTVL.

The CDR3, as DNA: TGCAGCGCCACAAGGGGGGACAGGGGTAGGAGTAATGAAAAACTGTTTTTT. Residues: CSATRGDRGRSNEKLFF. The J gene is TRBJ1-4, the V gene TRBV29-1; 10 nucleotides align to TRBD1. Germline V CDR1 and CDR2: SQVTM, ANQGSEA. The ends lost 7 bases at V and 4 bases at J; junction bases unmatched: 15. CDR3 length equals 17 residues.

J is TRBJ1-6 and V is TRBV5-5; the match to TRBD1 covers 8 bases. The CDR3 runs 15 residues. Trimming took 0 bases from V and 7 from J; bases not matched to a gene: 3. Germline lookup yields CDR1 SGHKS and CDR2 YYEKEE (reference sequence). CDR3 region: CASSLENRGNSPLHF. CDR3 in DNA: TGTGCCAGCAGCTTGGAGAACAGGGGGAATTCACCCCTCCACTTT. The entire variable domain, with the rest obtained from reference TRBV5-5 and TRBJ1-6, is as follows: DAGVTQSPTHLIKTRGQQVTLRCSPISGHKSVSWYQQVLGQGPQFIFQYYEKEERGRGNFPDRFSARQFPNYSSELNVNALLLGDSALYLCASSLENRGNSPLHFGNGTRLTVT.

The chain is built from TRBV7-8 and TRBJ2-5; TRBD2 matches at 8 bases. V lost 3 bases to trimming and J lost 5 bases; unmatched junction nucleotides: 8. This CDR3 contains 15 residues. The germline gives CDR1 SGHVS, CDR2 FQNEAQ. CDR3 nucleotide sequence: TGTGCCAGCAGCTTCGGGACTAGAAGGGGTGAGACCCAGTACTTC. This translates into CASSFGTRRGETQYF. Together with reference TRBV7-8 and TRBJ2-5, the CDR3 gives the full variable domain: GAGVSQSPRYKVAKRGQDVALRCDPISGHVSLFWYQQALGQGPEFLTYFQNEAQLDKSGLPSDRFFAERPEGSVSTLKIQRTQQEDSAVYLCASSFGTRRGETQYFGPGTRLLVL.

As regards this clone: At the DNA level, this CDR3 is encoded by other sequences in the same sample as well. The chain links TRBV18 to TRBJ1-2, with 8 bases identical to TRBD1. CDR1 and CDR2 from the germline V gene are KGHSH and LQKENI. V lost 2 bases, J lost 4 bases, and 0 bases stayed unmatched. The length of the CDR3 is 13 residues. The CDR3 DNA reads TGTGCCAGCTCACCAGACAGGGGCTATGGCTACACCTTC. Translated, it gives CASSPDRGYGYTF.

This clone is a singleton in its sample. V and J are TRBV10-3 and TRBJ2-5, with 14 bases matching TRBD2. Germline loops: CDR1 ENHRY, CDR2 SYGVKD. The CDR3 has 16 residues. J lost 5 bases, V lost 6 bases, and 8 bases had no gene match. DNA for the CDR3: TGTGCCATCAGACCGACTAGCGGGAGGGGTCATGAGACCCAGTACTTC. Translated: CAIRPTSGRGHETQYF.

The CDR3 DNA sequence: TGTGCCAGCAGCAGTCGGACAGGGGACTATGGCTACACCTTC. Its translation: CASSSRTGDYGYTF. J is TRBJ1-2 and V is TRBV5-4; 9 positions match TRBD1. Germline lookup yields CDR1 SGHNT and CDR2 YYREEE (reference sequence). The CDR3 extends over 14 amino acids. With 4 bases clipped from V and 3 bases from J, the junction kept 4 bases outside the gene matches. Using reference TRBV5-4 and TRBJ1-2 for the parts outside the CDR3, the full variable domain is ETGVTQSPTHLIKTRGQQVTLRCSSQSGHNTVSWYQQALGQGPQFIFQYYREEENGRGNFPPRFSGLQFPNYSSELNVNALELDDSALYLCASSSRTGDYGYTFGSGTRLTVV.

The chain combines TRBV7-2 with TRBJ2-7; D may be TRBD2 (6 bases). Germline CDR1 and CDR2: SGHTA and FQGNSA. The V and J ends lost 7 bases and 2 bases respectively, with 18 bases between them. The CDR3 is 15 amino acids. This CDR3 is CASTTAGTGTYEQYF. The CDR3 nucleotides are TGTGCCAGCACCACCGCCGGGACTGGAACCTACGAGCAGTACTTC.